One and the same sample provided the 15 T cell receptor beta chains below, sequenced in a study of T cell repertoires in cytomegalovirus infection. TCRdb analysed the reads with MiXCR anew, one entry per CDR3 protein. The sample lists about 310,000 distinct CDR3 sequences, roughly a sixth occurring once. The sequenced material came from PBMCs. These receptors originate from a human donor in good health (CMV status not recorded). Some clones in this sample may be carry-over from other donors' samples.

The sample holds many counts of this clonotype. The CDR3 DNA sequence: TGTGCCAGCAGCGTGGACACCTATGGCTACACCTTC. Its protein is CASSVDTYGYTF. This rearrangement joins TRBV6-1 to TRBJ1-2; D possibly corresponds to TRBD1 (5 bases). V gave up 6 bases and J gave up 4 bases, with 9 bases separating them. The CDR3 sequence is 12 residues long. Germline CDR1 MNHNS, CDR2 SASEGT.

This clonotype appeared many times. The chain links TRBV7-2 to TRBJ2-1; D not resolved. Germline CDR1 SGHTA, CDR2 FQGNSA. The CDR3 sequence is 13 residues long. V was pared by 11 bases and J by 0 bases, with 11 bases between. CDR3 nucleotides: TGTGCCTGCGGTGCAACCTCCTACAATGAGCAGTTCTTC. The encoded protein is CACGATSYNEQFF. The full variable domain, with the rest looked up from reference TRBV7-2 and TRBJ2-1, is GAGVSQSPSNKVTEKGKDVELRCDPISGHTALYWYRQSLGQGLEFLIYFQGNSAPDKSGLPSDRFSAERTGGSVSTLTIQRTQQEDSAVYLCACGATSYNEQFFGPGTRLTVL.

The chain has TRBV19 and TRBJ1-2; no reliable D call. Looked up from germline, CDR1 is LNHDA and CDR2 is SQIVND (reference sequence). The CDR3 covers 14 residues. V lost 3 bases and J lost 3, with 11 bases in between. The CDR3 here is CASSMKPRDYGYTF. CDR3 coding DNA: TGTGCCAGTAGTATGAAGCCCAGAGACTATGGCTACACCTTC.

This chain connects TRBV12-3 or TRBV12-4 to TRBJ1-2; TRBD1 agrees at 10 bases. CDR3 size: 14 residues. The V gene end was trimmed by 8 bases and the J gene end by 3 bases; junction bases not matched to a gene: 6. CDR3: CASRQGAQDYGYTF. The CDR3 DNA reads as TGTGCCAGCCGACAGGGGGCGCAGGACTATGGCTACACCTTC.

The chain recombines TRBV20-1 with TRBJ2-7, with D hard to call. From germline, CDR1 is DFQATT and CDR2 SNEGSKA (reference sequence). There are 15 residues in the CDR3. V was clipped by 0 bases and J by 3 bases, with 15 bases between them. The CDR3, as DNA: TGCAGTGCTAGAGATCGGTTTCACTACGTCTACGAGCAGTACTTC. Encoded protein: CSARDRFHYVYEQYF.

This clonotype came up many times. CDR3 coding DNA: TGTGCCAGCAGCTCGACAGGGAAGGCAGATACGCAGTATTTT. Its protein is CASSSTGKADTQYF. This chain links TRBV7-9 with TRBJ2-3; 7 bases line up with TRBD1. CDR3 length equals 14 residues. J gave up 4 bases and V 4 bases, and 5 bases lay outside the gene matches. Germline CDR1 SEHNR, CDR2 FQNEAQ (reference sequence).

This rearrangement joins TRBV10-3 to TRBJ2-2, with D perhaps being TRBD1 or TRBD2 (6 bases each). Germline-derived CDR1 and CDR2 are ENHRY and SYGVKD. This CDR3 spans 15 amino acids. V was trimmed by 3 bases and J by 5 bases, leaving 13 bases between them. CDR3 nucleotides: TGTGCCATCAGTGAAGAAGGGGGGAGAACCGGGGAGCTGTTTTTT. This codes for CAISEEGGRTGELFF.

This clonotype was detected only a few times. V is TRBV6-5 and J is TRBJ2-1; TRBD1 or TRBD2 may be the D gene (5 bases each). In germline, CDR1 is MNHEY, CDR2 SVGAGI. V was shortened by 6 bases and J by 0 bases, with 12 bases between the two germline ends. The CDR3 length is 15 residues. CDR3 residues: CASRRGVPSYNEQFF. The CDR3, as DNA: TGTGCCAGCAGAAGAGGGGTCCCCTCCTACAATGAGCAGTTCTTC.

The chain recombines TRBV7-2 with TRBJ2-2, with 9 bases aligning to TRBD2. CDR1 is SGHTA and CDR2 is FQGNSA in the germline V gene. The length of the CDR3 is 17 residues. V was pared by 1 base and J by 1 base, with 4 bases of the junction left unmatched. In DNA form, the CDR3 reads TGTGCCAGCAGCTTAGGAATTAGCGGGGGGAACACCGGGGAGCTGTTTTTT. Residues: CASSLGISGGNTGELFF.

This clonotype was seen repeatedly, ten times or more. The DNA for the CDR3 is TGTGCCAGCAGCTTAGTCCCCACGGGACACGGTTATGGTAATTCACCCCTCCACTTT. This sequence encodes CASSLVPTGHGYGNSPLHF. This chain uses TRBV7-8 with TRBJ1-6, with a tentative D call TRBD1 (6 bases). This CDR3 spans 19 amino acids. Germline values: CDR1 SGHVS, CDR2 FQNEAQ. V lost 1 base and J 6 bases, leaving 22 bases between the germline ends.

This clonotype came up a few times. V and J are TRBV20-1 and TRBJ1-3; D might be TRBD1 (5 bases). The germline CDR1 and CDR2 sequences are DFQATT and SNEGSKA (reference sequence). V was clipped by 7 bases and J by 0 bases, with 19 bases between them. This CDR3 is built from 16 residues. CDR3 nucleotides: TGCAGTGTCAGTCCCGGGACGCGGGGCTCTGGAAACACCATATATTTT. Protein: CSVSPGTRGSGNTIYF.

This clonotype was found a few times. V gene TRBV19 combines with J gene TRBJ2-7; 8 bases fit TRBD1. Germline loops: CDR1 LNHDA, CDR2 SQIVND (reference sequence). The CDR3 consists of 17 residues. V shed 3 bases and J 2 bases; nucleotides not matched to a gene: 12. CDR3 sequence reads: CASSIQAGTGATYEQYF. DNA of the CDR3: TGTGCCAGTAGTATCCAGGCCGGGACAGGAGCTACCTACGAGCAGTACTTC.

V is TRBV20-1 and J is TRBJ2-1, with 8 bases aligning to TRBD2. Germline lookup yields CDR1 DFQATT and CDR2 SNEGSKA (reference sequence). This CDR3 has 15 residues. V lost 0 bases to trimming and J lost 10 bases; unmatched junction nucleotides: 11. CDR3 DNA sequence: TGCAGTGCTAGAGATCCTCGGGGGGGAACACGAGAGCAGTTCTTC. Translating gives CSARDPRGGTREQFF.

This clonotype came up many times. The chain is built from TRBV6-5 and TRBJ2-7, with TRBD1 matching over 7 bases. Germline CDR1 reads MNHEY; CDR2 reads SVGAGI. This CDR3 has 13 residues. J was trimmed by 7 bases and V by 6 bases; bases with no gene match: 9. CDR3 residues: CASSGTATLEQYF. The CDR3 nucleotides are TGTGCCAGCAGCGGGACAGCCACTCTTGAGCAGTACTTC.

This clonotype has at least ten counts. The rearrangement links TRBV27 to TRBJ1-2; D is possibly TRBD1 (5 bases). CDR3 size: 14 residues. Trimming stripped 8 bases from V and 0 bases from J, with 13 bases between. Germline assignment: CDR1 MNHEY and CDR2 SMNVEV (reference sequence). The CDR3 DNA follows: TGTGCCAGCGCCCCGGGGCAAGCTAACTATGGCTACACCTTC. Translating gives CASAPGQANYGYTF.